The rows below give T cell receptor beta chains drawn from one sample of a study of blood T cell repertoires in COVID-19. The assay was immunoSEQ multiplex PCR, and TCRdb's table has in-frame clones only and misses some. The sample lists around 390,000 clones; approximately 87% were seen once. The specimen was PBMCs or T cells enriched from blood (not recorded which). Source of these receptors: a woman aged 45-59 years who had recovered from COVID-19. Both conserved end residues are part of each CDR3. The order of the fields is D gene, V gene, J gene, clone size, CDR3 protein, CDR3 DNA. A D gene is named only where the DNA matches it firmly. The size of a clone is reported for some rows only, either as once, few or many, or as a class for expanded clones.

-,TRBV5-1,TRBJ1-2,-,CASSLIQGHYGYTF,TGCGCCAGCAGCTTGATCCAGGGCCACTATGGCTACACCTTC
TRBD2,TRBV6-2/TRBV6-3,TRBJ2-1,-,CASSYSGLAGVNEQFF,TGTGCCAGCAGTTACTCTGGGCTAGCGGGGGTCAATGAGCAGTTCTTC
TRBD1,TRBV11-2,TRBJ2-3,-,CASSTGQGSKDTQYF,TGTGCCAGCAGCACCGGACAGGGGAGTAAAGATACGCAGTATTTT
-,TRBV7-6,TRBJ1-6,-,CASSFTPLMTDSPLHF,TGTGCCAGCAGCTTTACTCCCCTCATGACAGACTCACCCCTCCACTTT
-,TRBV2,TRBJ1-1,-,CASSSDRNTEAFF,TGTGCCAGCAGTTCAGACAGAAACACTGAAGCTTTCTTT
-,TRBV3-1/TRBV3-2,TRBJ1-2,-,CASSQEGSPLYGYTF,TGTGCCAGCAGCCAAGAGGGCAGCCCTCTATATGGCTACACCTTC
-,TRBV9,TRBJ1-4,-,CASSVGDWEGEKLFF,TGTGCCAGCAGCGTAGGCGATTGGGAGGGAGAAAAACTGTTTTTT
-,TRBV5-5,TRBJ1-1,-,CASSPPRHPQNFF,TGTGCCAGCAGCCCTCCGAGGCACCCCCAGAATTTCTTT
-,TRBV5-8,TRBJ2-1,-,CASSLWGDIYNEQFF,TGTGCCAGCAGCTTGTGGGGGGATATCTACAATGAGCAGTTCTTC
-,TRBV12-3/TRBV12-4,TRBJ2-3,-,CASSPSVGRAQYF,TGTGCCAGCAGCCCTTCCGTGGGGCGTGCGCAGTATTTT
-,TRBV7-9,TRBJ1-1,-,CASSLLRTGLDTEAFF,TGTGCCAGCAGCCTCCTGAGGACTGGATTGGACACTGAAGCTTTCTTT
-,TRBV18,TRBJ1-2,few,CASRPWGGYGYTF,TGTGCCAGCCGCCCGTGGGGAGGCTATGGCTACACCTTC
-,TRBV18,TRBJ1-1,-,CASSPVDKNTEAFF,TGTGCCAGCTCACCGGTGGACAAGAACACTGAAGCTTTCTTT
-,TRBV24-1,TRBJ2-2,-,CATSATDTGELFF,TGTGCCACCAGCGCAACAGATACCGGGGAGCTGTTTTTT
-,TRBV6-4,TRBJ1-2,once,CARWQGFDYGYTF,TGTGCCAGATGGCAGGGTTTTGACTATGGCTACACCTTC
-,TRBV9,TRBJ1-2,few,CASSVGAGSYGYTF,TGTGCCAGCAGCGTAGGTGCGGGGAGCTATGGCTACACCTTC
-,TRBV18,TRBJ1-1,-,CASSPLQDPGNTEAFF,TGTGCCAGCTCACCCCTACAGGACCCTGGAAACACTGAAGCTTTCTTT
-,TRBV19,TRBJ2-1,-,CASSIVPRTDNEQFF,TGTGCCAGTAGTATAGTCCCCAGGACAGACAATGAGCAGTTCTTC
TRBD1,TRBV25-1,TRBJ1-4,-,CASSDRGANEKLFF,TGTGCCAGCAGTGACAGGGGGGCTAATGAAAAACTGTTTTTT
TRBD1,TRBV6-5,TRBJ1-1,once,CASSGQSGTEAFF,TGTGCCAGCTCGGGACAGAGCGGCACTGAAGCTTTCTTT
-,TRBV25-1,TRBJ2-7,-,CASSDDMNSYEQYF,TGTGCCAGCAGTGATGACATGAACTCCTACGAGCAGTACTTC
-,TRBV19,TRBJ1-1,-,CASIAGTHMNTEAFF,TGTGCCAGTATCGCCGGGACACACATGAACACTGAAGCTTTCTTT
TRBD1,TRBV12-3/TRBV12-4,TRBJ1-2,-,CASSLTGIRGYTF,TGTGCCAGCAGCCTGACAGGGATCAGGGGCTACACCTTC
-,TRBV4-1,TRBJ2-1,once,CASSQDPVRSSYNEQFF,TGCGCCAGCAGCCAAGATCCAGTACGGAGCTCCTACAATGAGCAGTTCTTC
TRBD1,TRBV5-6,TRBJ1-3,-,CASSRTGLIGNTIYF,TGTGCCAGCAGCCGGACAGGGTTAATTGGAAACACCATATATTTT
TRBD1,TRBV3-1/TRBV3-2,TRBJ1-2,-,CASSQAEGGAYGYTF,TGTGCCAGCAGCCAAGCTGAAGGGGGCGCCTATGGCTACACCTTC
TRBD1,TRBV5-1,TRBJ2-5,-,CASSTGQGRETQYF,TGCGCCAGCAGCACTGGACAGGGTAGGGAGACCCAGTACTTC
TRBD2,TRBV6-5,TRBJ2-1,-,CASSKLAGAGNEQFF,TGTGCCAGCAGCAAACTAGCGGGGGCGGGCAATGAGCAGTTCTTC
-,TRBV28,TRBJ2-5,-,CASSPLGGARETQYF,TGTGCCAGCAGTCCCCTAGGGGGGGCACGAGAGACCCAGTACTTC
-,TRBV30,TRBJ1-1,-,CAWTPQALEGAFF,TGTGCCTGGACGCCCCAGGCCTTGGAGGGAGCTTTCTTT
TRBD1,TRBV6-2/TRBV6-3,TRBJ2-1,-,CASNPRGSYNEQFF,TGTGCCAGCAACCCCAGGGGGTCCTACAATGAGCAGTTCTTC
TRBD1,TRBV2,TRBJ2-2,-,CASSEQDRGTGELFF,TGTGCCAGCAGTGAACAGGACAGGGGAACCGGGGAGCTGTTTTTT
TRBD1,TRBV6-5,TRBJ2-7,-,CATGTEKYEQYF,TGTGCCACCGGGACAGAGAAGTACGAGCAGTACTTC
-,TRBV7-2,TRBJ2-7,-,CASSRSYEQYF,TGTGCCAGCAGCCGCTCCTACGAGCAGTACTTC
-,TRBV6-6,TRBJ1-3,-,CASSPELWRPSGNTIYF,TGTGCCAGCAGTCCCGAACTCTGGAGGCCATCTGGAAACACCATATATTTT
-,TRBV7-9,TRBJ1-1,-,CASSLGRLTAMNTEAFF,TGTGCCAGCAGCTTAGGGAGGTTGACGGCTATGAACACTGAAGCTTTCTTT
TRBD1,TRBV27,TRBJ1-2,-,CASKLGDRGGYGYTF,TGTGCCAGCAAACTGGGGGACAGGGGTGGATATGGCTACACCTTC
TRBD1,TRBV14,TRBJ1-2,once,CASSRETGNGYTF,TGTGCCAGCAGCCGAGAGACAGGGAATGGCTACACCTTC
TRBD1,TRBV30,TRBJ1-6,-,CAWDRGLGNSPLHF,TGTGCCTGGGACAGGGGCTTGGGAAATTCACCCCTCCACTTT
TRBD1,TRBV2,TRBJ2-2,-,CASTPGQGTGELFF,TGTGCCAGCACTCCGGGACAGGGGACCGGGGAGCTGTTTTTT
TRBD1,TRBV28,TRBJ2-1,-,CASSPRTGNEQFF,TGTGCCAGCAGCCCTCGGACAGGGAATGAGCAGTTCTTC
TRBD1,TRBV5-1,TRBJ2-7,-,CASSLSPGGSYEQYF,TGCGCCAGCAGCTTGTCGCCAGGGGGCTCGTACGAGCAGTACTTC
TRBD1,TRBV7-9,TRBJ1-2,once,CASSVGTDRVGYTF,TGTGCCAGCAGCGTGGGGACAGACCGAGTAGGCTACACCTTC
TRBD1,TRBV5-1,TRBJ1-1,-,CASSKDRGNTEAFF,TGCGCCAGCAGCAAGGACAGGGGTAACACTGAAGCTTTCTTT
-,TRBV13,TRBJ2-1,-,CASSPGLSYNEQFF,TGTGCCAGCAGCCCCGGACTGTCCTACAATGAGCAGTTCTTC
-,TRBV10-3,TRBJ1-5,-,CAISRGGERGNQPQHF,TGTGCCATCAGTCGGGGGGGGGAGAGGGGCAATCAGCCCCAGCATTTT
-,TRBV5-1,TRBJ2-1,-,CASSLGGPYNEQFF,TGCGCCAGCAGCCTGGGTGGCCCCTACAATGAGCAGTTCTTC
TRBD1,TRBV30,TRBJ2-7,few,CAWSAGGQAYEQYF,TGTGCCTGGAGTGCTGGGGGACAGGCGTACGAGCAGTACTTC
-,TRBV12-3/TRBV12-4,TRBJ1-4,-,CASSQQGKLFF,TGTGCCAGCAGTCAACAGGGAAAACTGTTTTTT
-,TRBV15,TRBJ1-1,-,CATSRGLKNTEAFF,TGTGCCACCAGCAGGGGACTGAAGAACACTGAAGCTTTCTTT